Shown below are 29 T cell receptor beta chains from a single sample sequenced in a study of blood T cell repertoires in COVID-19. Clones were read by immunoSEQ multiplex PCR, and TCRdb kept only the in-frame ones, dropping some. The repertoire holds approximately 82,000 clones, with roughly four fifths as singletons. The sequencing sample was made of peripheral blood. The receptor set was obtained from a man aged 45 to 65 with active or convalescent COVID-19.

The CDR3 DNA follows: TGTGCCAGCACCACCGGGACTAGAGAAACTGAGCAGTTCTTC. Translation gives CASTTGTRETEQFF. The J gene is TRBJ2-1, the V gene TRBV28; 8 bases are a match to TRBD2. The CDR3 covers 14 residues. The germline V gene encodes CDR1 MDHEN and CDR2 SYDVKM. Losses at the gene ends were 7 bases for V and 9 bases for J; bases not matched to a gene: 11.

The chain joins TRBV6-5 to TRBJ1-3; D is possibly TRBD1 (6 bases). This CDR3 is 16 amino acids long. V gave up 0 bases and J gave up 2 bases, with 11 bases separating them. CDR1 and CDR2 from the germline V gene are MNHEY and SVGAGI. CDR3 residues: CASSYSGRGTGNTIYF. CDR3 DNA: TGTGCCAGCAGTTACTCTGGCAGGGGTACTGGAAACACCATATATTTT.

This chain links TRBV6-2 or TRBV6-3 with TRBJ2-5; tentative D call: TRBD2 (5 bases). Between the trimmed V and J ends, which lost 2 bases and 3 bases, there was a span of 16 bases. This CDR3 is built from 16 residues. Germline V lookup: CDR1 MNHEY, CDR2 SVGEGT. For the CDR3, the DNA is TGTGCCAGCAGTTACGGTAGAGGGATTAGGGAAGAGACCCAGTACTTC. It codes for CASSYGRGIREETQYF.

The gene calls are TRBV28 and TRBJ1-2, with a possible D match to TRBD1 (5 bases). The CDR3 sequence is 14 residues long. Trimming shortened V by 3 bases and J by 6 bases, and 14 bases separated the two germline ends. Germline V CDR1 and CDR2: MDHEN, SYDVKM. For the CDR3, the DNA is TGTGCCAGCAGTTTGGCGATGGGGCAGGATGGCTACACCTTC. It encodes CASSLAMGQDGYTF.

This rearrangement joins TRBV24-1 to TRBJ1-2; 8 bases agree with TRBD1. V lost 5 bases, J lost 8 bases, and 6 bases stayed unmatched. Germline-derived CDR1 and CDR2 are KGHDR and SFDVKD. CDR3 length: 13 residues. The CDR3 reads CATSARGLEGYTF. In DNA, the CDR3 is TGTGCCACCAGTGCCAGGGGGCTCGAGGGCTACACCTTC.

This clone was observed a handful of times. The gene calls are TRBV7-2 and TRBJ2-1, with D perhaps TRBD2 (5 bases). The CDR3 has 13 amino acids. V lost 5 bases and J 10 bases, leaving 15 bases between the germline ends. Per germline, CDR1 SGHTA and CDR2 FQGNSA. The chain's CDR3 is CASSPPFRGEQFF. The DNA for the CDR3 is TGTGCCAGCAGCCCACCTTTTCGAGGGGAGCAGTTCTTC.

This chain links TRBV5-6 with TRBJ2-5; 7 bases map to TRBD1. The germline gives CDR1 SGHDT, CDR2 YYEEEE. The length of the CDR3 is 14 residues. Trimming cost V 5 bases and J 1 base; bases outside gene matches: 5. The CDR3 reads CASSLSGGQETQYF. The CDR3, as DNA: TGTGCCAGCAGTCTATCAGGGGGCCAAGAGACCCAGTACTTC.

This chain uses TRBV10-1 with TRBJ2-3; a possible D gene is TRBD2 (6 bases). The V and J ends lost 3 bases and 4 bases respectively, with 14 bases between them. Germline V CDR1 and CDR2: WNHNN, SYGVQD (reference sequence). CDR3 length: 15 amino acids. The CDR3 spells CASSESPGGSDTQYF. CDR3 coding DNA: TGCGCCAGCAGTGAATCCCCCGGGGGATCAGATACGCAGTATTTT.

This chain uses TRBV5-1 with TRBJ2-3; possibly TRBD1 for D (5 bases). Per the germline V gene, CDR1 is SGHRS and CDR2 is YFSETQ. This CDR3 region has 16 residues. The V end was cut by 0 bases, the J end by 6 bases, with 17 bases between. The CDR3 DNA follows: TGCGCCAGCAGCTTGGGGGTTCAGGGTGGTGCGGATACGCAGTATTTT. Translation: CASSLGVQGGADTQYF.

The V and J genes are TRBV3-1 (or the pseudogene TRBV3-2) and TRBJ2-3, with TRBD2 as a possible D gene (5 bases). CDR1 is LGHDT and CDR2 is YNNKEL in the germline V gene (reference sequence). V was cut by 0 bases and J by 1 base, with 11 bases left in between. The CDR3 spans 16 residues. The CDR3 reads CASSQDPGSRTDTQYF. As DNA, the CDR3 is TGTGCCAGCAGCCAAGATCCGGGGAGTCGCACAGATACGCAGTATTTT.

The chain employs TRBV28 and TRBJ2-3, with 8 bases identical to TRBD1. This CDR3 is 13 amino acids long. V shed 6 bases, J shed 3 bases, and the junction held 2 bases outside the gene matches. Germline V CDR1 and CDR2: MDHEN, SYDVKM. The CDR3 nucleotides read TGTGCCAGCAGATGGACAGGGACAGATACGCAGTATTTT. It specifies CASRWTGTDTQYF.

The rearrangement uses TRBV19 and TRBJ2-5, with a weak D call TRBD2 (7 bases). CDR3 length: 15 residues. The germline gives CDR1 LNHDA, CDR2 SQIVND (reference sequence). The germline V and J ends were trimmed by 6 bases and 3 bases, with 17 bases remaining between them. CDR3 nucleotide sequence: TGTGCCAGTAGACTTGGGGGGGCGGTAGAAGAGACCCAGTACTTC. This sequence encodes CASRLGGAVEETQYF.

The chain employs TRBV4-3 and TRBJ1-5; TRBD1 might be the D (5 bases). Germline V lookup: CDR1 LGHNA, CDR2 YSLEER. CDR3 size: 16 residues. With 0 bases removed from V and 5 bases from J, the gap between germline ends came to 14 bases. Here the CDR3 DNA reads TGCGCCAGCAGCCAAGATCGGGGGAGTCGGGATCAGCCCCAGCATTTT. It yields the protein CASSQDRGSRDQPQHF.

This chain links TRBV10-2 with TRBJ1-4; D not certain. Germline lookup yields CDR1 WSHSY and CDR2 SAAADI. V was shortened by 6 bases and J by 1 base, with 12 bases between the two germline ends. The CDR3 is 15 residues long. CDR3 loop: CASSLGGGTNEKLFF. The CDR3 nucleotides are TGCGCCAGCAGCCTGGGAGGTGGAACTAATGAAAAACTGTTTTTT.

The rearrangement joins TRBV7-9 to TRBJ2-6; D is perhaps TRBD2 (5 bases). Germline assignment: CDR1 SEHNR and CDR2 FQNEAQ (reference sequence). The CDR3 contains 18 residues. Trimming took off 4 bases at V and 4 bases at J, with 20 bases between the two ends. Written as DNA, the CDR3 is TGTGCCAGCAGCTCGTCGCGGGCTACCCAAGCCGGGGCCAACGTCCTGACTTTC. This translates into CASSSSRATQAGANVLTF.

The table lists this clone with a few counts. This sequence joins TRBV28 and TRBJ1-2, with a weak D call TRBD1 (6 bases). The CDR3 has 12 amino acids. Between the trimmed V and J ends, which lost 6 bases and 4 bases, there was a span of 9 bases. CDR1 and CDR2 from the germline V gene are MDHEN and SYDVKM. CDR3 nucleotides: TGTGCCAGCAGCCTACAGGGCTATGGCTACACCTTC. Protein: CASSLQGYGYTF.

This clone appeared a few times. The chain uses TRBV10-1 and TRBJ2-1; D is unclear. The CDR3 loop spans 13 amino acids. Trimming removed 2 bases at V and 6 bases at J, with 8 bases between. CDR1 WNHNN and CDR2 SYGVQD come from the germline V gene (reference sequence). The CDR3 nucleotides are TGCGCCAGCAGTGAGCAGGCTGGCAATGAGCAGTTCTTC. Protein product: CASSEQAGNEQFF.

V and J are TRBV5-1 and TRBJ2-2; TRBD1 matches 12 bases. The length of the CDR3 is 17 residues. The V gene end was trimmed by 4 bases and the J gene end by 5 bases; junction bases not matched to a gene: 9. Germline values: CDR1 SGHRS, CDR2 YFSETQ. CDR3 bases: TGCGCCAGCAGCAAACGGGACAGGGGGCCGGATACCGGGGAGCTGTTTTTT. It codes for CASSKRDRGPDTGELFF.

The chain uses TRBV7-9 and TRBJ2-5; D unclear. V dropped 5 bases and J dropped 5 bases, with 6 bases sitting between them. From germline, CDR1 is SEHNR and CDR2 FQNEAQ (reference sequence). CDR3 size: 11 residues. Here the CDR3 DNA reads TGTGCCAGCAGCCCCTCGGAGACCCAGTACTTC. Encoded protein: CASSPSETQYF.

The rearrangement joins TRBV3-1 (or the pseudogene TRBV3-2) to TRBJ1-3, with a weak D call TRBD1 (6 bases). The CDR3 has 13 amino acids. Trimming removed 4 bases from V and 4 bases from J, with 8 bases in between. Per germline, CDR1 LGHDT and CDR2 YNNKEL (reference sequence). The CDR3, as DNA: TGTGCCAGCAGCCCCGGACAGGGAAACACCATATATTTT. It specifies CASSPGQGNTIYF.

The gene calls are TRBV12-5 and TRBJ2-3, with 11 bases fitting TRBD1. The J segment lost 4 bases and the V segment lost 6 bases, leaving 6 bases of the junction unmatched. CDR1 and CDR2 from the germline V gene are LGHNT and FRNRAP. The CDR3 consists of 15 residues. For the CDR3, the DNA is TGTGCTAGTGGAAAAGGACAGGGGGCGGCAGATACGCAGTATTTT. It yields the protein CASGKGQGAADTQYF.

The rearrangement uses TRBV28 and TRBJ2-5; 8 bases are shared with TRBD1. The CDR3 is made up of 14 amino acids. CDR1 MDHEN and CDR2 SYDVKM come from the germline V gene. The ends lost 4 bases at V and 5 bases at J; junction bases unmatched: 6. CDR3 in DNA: TGTGCCAGCAGTTCCTCAGGGGGCCGGGAGACCCAGTACTTC. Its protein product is CASSSSGGRETQYF.

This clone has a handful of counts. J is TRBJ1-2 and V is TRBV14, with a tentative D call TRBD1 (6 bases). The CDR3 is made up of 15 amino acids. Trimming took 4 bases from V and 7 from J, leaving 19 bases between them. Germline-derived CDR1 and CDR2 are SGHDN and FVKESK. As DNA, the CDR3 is TGTGCCAGCAGCCTAGCGGGGGCGCTTCCTGGTGGCTACACCTTC. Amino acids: CASSLAGALPGGYTF.

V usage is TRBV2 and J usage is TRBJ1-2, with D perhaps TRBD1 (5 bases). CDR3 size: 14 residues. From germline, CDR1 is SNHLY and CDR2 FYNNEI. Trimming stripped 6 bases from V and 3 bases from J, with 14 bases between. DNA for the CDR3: TGTGCCAGCAGGGGGGGACTGTCCGACTATGGCTACACCTTC. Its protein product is CASRGGLSDYGYTF.

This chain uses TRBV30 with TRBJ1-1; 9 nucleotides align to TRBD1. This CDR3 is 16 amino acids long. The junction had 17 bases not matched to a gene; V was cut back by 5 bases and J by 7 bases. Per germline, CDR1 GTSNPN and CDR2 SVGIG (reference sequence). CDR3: CAWRSRDRVKGNEAFF. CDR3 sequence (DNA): TGTGCCTGGCGGTCCCGGGACAGGGTCAAAGGGAATGAAGCTTTCTTT. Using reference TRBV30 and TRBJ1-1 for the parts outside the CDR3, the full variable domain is SQTIHQWPATLVQPVGSPLSLECTVEGTSNPNLYWYRQAAGRGLQLLFYSVGIGQISSEVPQNLSASRPQDRQFILSSKKLLLSDSGFYLCAWRSRDRVKGNEAFFGQGTRLTVV.

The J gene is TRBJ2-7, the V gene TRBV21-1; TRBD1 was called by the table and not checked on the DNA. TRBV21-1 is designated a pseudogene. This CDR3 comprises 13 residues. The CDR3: CASSQQGCHEQYV. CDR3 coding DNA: TGTGCCAGCAGCCAACAGGGGTGCCACGAGCAGTACGTC.

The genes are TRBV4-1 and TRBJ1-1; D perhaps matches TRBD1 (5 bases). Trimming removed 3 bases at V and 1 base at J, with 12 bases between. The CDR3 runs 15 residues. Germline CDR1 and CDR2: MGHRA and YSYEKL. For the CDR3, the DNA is TGCGCCAGCAGCCATCCCGGACAAGGGAACACTGAAGCTTTCTTT. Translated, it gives CASSHPGQGNTEAFF.

The CDR3 protein is CASRRSGVNTGELFF. In DNA form, the CDR3 reads TGTGCCAGTAGGAGGTCGGGGGTAAACACCGGGGAGCTGTTTTTT. The chain uses TRBV19 and TRBJ2-2; TRBD2 is a possible D gene (6 bases). Germline-derived CDR1 and CDR2 are LNHDA and SQIVND (reference sequence). V shed 6 bases and J shed 2 bases, with 13 bases lying between them. CDR3 length: 15 amino acids.

This CDR3 reads CASRFIRLAGQETQYF. CDR3 sequence (DNA): TGTGCAAGTCGCTTTATTCGACTAGCAGGGCAAGAGACCCAGTACTTC. The chain carries TRBV12-2 and TRBJ2-5; the table gives TRBD2 as D, unverified against the DNA. TRBV12-2 is labeled a pseudogene. The CDR3 runs to 16 residues.